Listed below are T cell receptor beta chains from one sample, sequenced in a study of cytomegalovirus exposure and HLA in healthy donors. Libraries were prepared by immunoSEQ multiplex PCR; TCRdb keeps only in-frame clonotypes and omits some of them. The repertoire includes under 200,000 clones, over 60% of them detected once, and about 0.69% sits in the top ten. The specimen sequenced was PBMCs. All receptors derive from a female donor in good health and CMV-seronegative. Each CDR3 is given with its conserved first and last residue. Size tells how often a clone was seen (once, few, many) or the class of an expanded clone, and some rows leave it out.

CDR3aa: CAWSFPHSSYNEQFF
v_gene: TRBV30
abundance: NA
j_gene: TRBJ2-1

CDR3aa: CASSSQGRRASGSQETQYF
v_gene: TRBV7-9
abundance: NA
j_gene: TRBJ2-5

CDR3aa: CASSRGLGLAAQETQYF
v_gene: TRBV4-1
abundance: few
j_gene: TRBJ2-5

CDR3aa: CASSLMDSSHTQYF
v_gene: TRBV7-9
abundance: NA
j_gene: TRBJ2-3

CDR3aa: CASSASPSREQYF
v_gene: TRBV27
abundance: NA
j_gene: TRBJ2-7

CDR3aa: CASKPTGVSYEQYF
v_gene: TRBV27
abundance: NA
j_gene: TRBJ2-7

CDR3aa: CASSLRGGDTQYF
v_gene: TRBV5-1
abundance: few
j_gene: TRBJ2-3

CDR3aa: CASSSSAGSEAFF
v_gene: TRBV11-3
abundance: NA
j_gene: TRBJ1-1

CDR3aa: CASSSQGYGYTF
v_gene: TRBV28
abundance: NA
j_gene: TRBJ1-2

CDR3aa: CASSFLTGIDEQFF
v_gene: TRBV5-1
abundance: NA
j_gene: TRBJ2-1

CDR3aa: CASSDRTHRGRAETQYF
v_gene: TRBV6-1
abundance: NA
j_gene: TRBJ2-5

CDR3aa: CAVEQGRAYYGYTF
v_gene: TRBV28
abundance: once
j_gene: TRBJ1-2

CDR3aa: CASSPDSPYEQYF
v_gene: TRBV5-4
abundance: NA
j_gene: TRBJ2-7

CDR3aa: CASRENRGFSYEQYF
v_gene: TRBV19
abundance: few
j_gene: TRBJ2-7

CDR3aa: CASSFGQGMYNEQFF
v_gene: TRBV5-6
abundance: NA
j_gene: TRBJ2-1

CDR3aa: CASSQDRGHVNTEAFF
v_gene: TRBV5-4
abundance: NA
j_gene: TRBJ1-1

CDR3aa: CASSLGLAGVLSTQYF
v_gene: TRBV11-2
abundance: NA
j_gene: TRBJ2-3

CDR3aa: CASSYRKSVANEKLFF
v_gene: TRBV6-6
abundance: NA
j_gene: TRBJ1-4

CDR3aa: CASSELARETQYF
v_gene: TRBV6-5
abundance: NA
j_gene: TRBJ2-5

CDR3aa: CASSGTSGQPGELFF
v_gene: TRBV5-4
abundance: NA
j_gene: TRBJ2-2

CDR3aa: CASSQGRSRGTEAFF
v_gene: TRBV4-3
abundance: few
j_gene: TRBJ1-1

CDR3aa: CASSQDQAGGGSYNEQFF
v_gene: TRBV4-2
abundance: NA
j_gene: TRBJ2-1

CDR3aa: CASATGQAGTDTQYF
v_gene: TRBV19
abundance: NA
j_gene: TRBJ2-3

CDR3aa: CAWRGTRPDTQYF
v_gene: TRBV30
abundance: NA
j_gene: TRBJ2-3

CDR3aa: CASTSTNGIGAYEQYF
v_gene: TRBV5-4
abundance: NA
j_gene: TRBJ2-7

CDR3aa: CASSYQGGNQPQHF
v_gene: TRBV25-1
abundance: NA
j_gene: TRBJ1-5

CDR3aa: CASSAVSVTDTQYF
v_gene: TRBV19
abundance: once
j_gene: TRBJ2-3

CDR3aa: CASSVSVGEQFF
v_gene: TRBV7-2
abundance: NA
j_gene: TRBJ2-1

CDR3aa: CASSLAPTIGGNEQFF
v_gene: TRBV5-5
abundance: NA
j_gene: TRBJ2-1

CDR3aa: CASGGMGLQETQYF
v_gene: TRBV2
abundance: NA
j_gene: TRBJ2-5

CDR3aa: CASSDSTSGSNEQFF
v_gene: TRBV6-4
abundance: NA
j_gene: TRBJ2-1

CDR3aa: CAWSVLVRDTIYF
v_gene: TRBV30
abundance: NA
j_gene: TRBJ1-3

CDR3aa: CACRGAGVGSETQYF
v_gene: TRBV27
abundance: few
j_gene: TRBJ2-5

CDR3aa: CAISPGVRQGAYGYTF
v_gene: TRBV10-3
abundance: NA
j_gene: TRBJ1-2

CDR3aa: CASSLGQGEVSPLHF
v_gene: TRBV5-8
abundance: NA
j_gene: TRBJ1-6

CDR3aa: CATSGTARGASGGATDTQYF
v_gene: TRBV15
abundance: NA
j_gene: TRBJ2-3

CDR3aa: CASSLDAGGPREQFF
v_gene: TRBV7-2
abundance: NA
j_gene: TRBJ2-1

CDR3aa: CASSQGGRISSYNEQFF
v_gene: TRBV4-3
abundance: NA
j_gene: TRBJ2-1

CDR3aa: CASSLGGQLAKNIQYF
v_gene: TRBV5-4
abundance: once
j_gene: TRBJ2-4